The entry below gives a single TCR beta chain sequence along with its context. What this receptor recognizes is not known. Qualities for individual bases were not recorded, and no much larger clone is one base off. Sequencing was performed on an Illumina NovaSeq 6000. TCR cDNA was made using 5'RACE template switching, a step that added a universal primer site and unique molecular identifiers. cDNA synthesis was primed from both the TCR alpha and TCR beta constant segments. Two PCR steps were used to amplify libraries, with sample barcodes and sequencing adapters being added in the second step. Libraries were sequenced on Illumina HiSeq 2500 (2x100 bp) or NovaSeq (2x150 bp). On the authors' methods: MIGEC handled demultiplexing of reads and collapsing into UMI consensus sequences, while MiXCR performed V(D)J alignment. Using edgeR on replicate PBMC samples, clonotypes were called vaccine-responding if FDR was below 0.01 and the log2 fold change was above 5 up to day 15. Each bulk clonotype received a CD4 or CD8 identity based on whether the sequenced CD4 or CD8 repertoire contained that clonotype at higher abundance. TCRdb itself trimmed the public reads at Q25 with fastp, ran MiXCR and retained productive beta chains. Identical CDR3 proteins give one entry, which carries the most common genes and DNA. The V and J calls and clone size are TCRdb's, not the authors'. Within this sample are nearly 300,000 distinct CDR3 sequences, with roughly 8.7% of them counted one time only. In total, the top ten clones hold around 3.3% of the sample.

The sample's treatment or condition, from its label and the paper: live attenuated yellow fever vaccine strain. A standard Ficoll-Paque protocol was used to isolate PBMCs from peripheral blood. Dynabeads CD4 and CD8 positive selection kits were used to isolate the CD4 and CD8 T-cell fractions. RNA was extracted with TriZol from bulk PBMCs, CD4 and CD8 fractions, and dextramer-positive and dextramer-negative fractions. Reading the germline V gene gives CDR1 SQVTM and CDR2 ANQGSEA. The CDR3 holds 12 amino acids from the cysteine to the phenylalanine. The sequence is cut down to CDR3 DNA, 36 bases in frame from base 1. The V end loses 4 bases and the J end loses 4 bases, and a stretch of 7 bases separates them. This record comes from a study of T cells after yellow fever vaccination (dated by TCRdb to the late 2010s). For the study in its entirety: Libraries from fractions with low cell numbers were prepared with the SMART-Seq v4 Ultra Low Input RNA kit. To track T-cell clones before and after primary and booster YFV17D yellow fever vaccination, bulk TCR alpha and beta repertoires were sequenced longitudinally. Two healthy male donors, one aged 18 to 30 and one aged 30 to 40 years, made up the cohort. Blood was collected at multiple timepoints before and after primary and secondary immunization, and bulk PBMC replicates and cell subsets were isolated.

Broad study findings and their caveats: After the booster, most clones that had expanded after primary vaccination were detected again (nearly 98% of CD4 and 70% to 90% of CD8), suggesting broad maintenance of memory. A small fraction of clonotypes appeared in both the CD4 and CD8 compartments, likely as a result of convergent recombination. Compared with the primary T-cell response, the secondary T-cell response was faster but weaker, reaching its peak on day 5 rather than on day 15. Computational filtering was needed because FACS-sorted repertoires could contain abundant contaminating clonotypes from the bulk population. Because only two donors were included in the study, the extent to which the findings can be generalized is limited.

The sample here was CD4+ T cells sorted from PBMCs, taken 5 days after the yellow fever booster vaccination. This sequence was found in a man aged 18 to 30 who received the YFV17D yellow fever vaccine. The chain uses TRBV29-1 and TRBJ1-4, with no confidently assigned D gene. Read as DNA, the sequence is TGCAGCGTTGGAATGGGTAATGAAAAACTGTTTTTT. This sequence encodes CSVGMGNEKLFF. With the portions outside the CDR3 filled from the reference TRBV29-1 and TRBJ1-4 genes, the complete variable region becomes SAVISQKPSRDICQRGTSLTIQCQVDSQVTMMFWYRQQPGQSLTLIATANQGSEATYESGFVIDKFPISRPNLTFSTLTVSNMSPEDSSIYLCSVGMGNEKLFFGSGTQLSVL.